This TCR beta chain is from a study of response to subunit inactivated influenza vaccine. Study results and caveats: Authors suggested seasonal influenza vaccinations each recruit few new T cells.

Using its own MiXCR run on the RT-PCR reads, TCRdb lists one record per CDR3 protein. The sample carries about 700,000 distinct CDR3 sequences, approximately 15% recorded once. Turning to this clonotype: Its antigen is currently unknown.

Trimming took 6 bases from V and 1 from J; bases not matched to a gene: 14. Germline V gives CDR1 MNHEY, CDR2 SVGEGT. CDR3 length: 17 residues. The chain combines TRBV6-2 or TRBV6-3 with TRBJ2-5; 7 positions match TRBD2. The sequence derives from a man aged 50 or older who received an inactivated influenza vaccine. This specimen consisted of PBMCs from blood, obtained around 15 days before vaccination. CDR3 residues: CASRHIAGGYLQETQYF. The CDR3, as DNA: TGTGCCAGCAGACATATAGCGGGCGGCTACCTCCAAGAGACCCAGTACTTC.